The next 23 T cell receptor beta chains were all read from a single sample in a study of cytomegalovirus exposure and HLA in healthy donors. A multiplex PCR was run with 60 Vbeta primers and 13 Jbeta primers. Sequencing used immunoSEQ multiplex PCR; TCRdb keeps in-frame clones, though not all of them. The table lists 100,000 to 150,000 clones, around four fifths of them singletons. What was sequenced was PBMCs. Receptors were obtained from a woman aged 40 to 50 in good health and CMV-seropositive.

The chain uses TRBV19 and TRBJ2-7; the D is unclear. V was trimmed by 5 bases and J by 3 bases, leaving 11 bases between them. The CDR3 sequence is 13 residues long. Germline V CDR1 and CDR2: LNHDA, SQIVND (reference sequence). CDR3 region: CASSPGFLYEQYF. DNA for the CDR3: TGTGCCAGTAGTCCGGGTTTTCTCTACGAGCAGTACTTC.

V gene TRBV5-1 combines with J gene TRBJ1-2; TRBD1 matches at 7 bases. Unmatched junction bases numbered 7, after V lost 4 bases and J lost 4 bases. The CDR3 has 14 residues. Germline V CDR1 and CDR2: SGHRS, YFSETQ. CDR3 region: CASSPDRRTYGYTF. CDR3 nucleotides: TGCGCCAGCAGCCCGGACAGGCGAACCTATGGCTACACCTTC.

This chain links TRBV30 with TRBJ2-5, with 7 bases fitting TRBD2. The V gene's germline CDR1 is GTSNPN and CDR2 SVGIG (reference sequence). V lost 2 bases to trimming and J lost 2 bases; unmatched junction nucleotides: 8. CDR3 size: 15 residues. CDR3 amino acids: CAWSPGTGGQETQYF. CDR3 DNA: TGTGCCTGGAGTCCGGGGACCGGGGGGCAAGAGACCCAGTACTTC.

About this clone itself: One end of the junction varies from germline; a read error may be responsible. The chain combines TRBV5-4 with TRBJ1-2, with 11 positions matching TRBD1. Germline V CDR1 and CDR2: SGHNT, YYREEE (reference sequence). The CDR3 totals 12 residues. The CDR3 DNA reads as TGTGCCAGCAGCTTGTTGGAGGACAGGGGGCAATTC. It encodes CASSLLEDRGQF. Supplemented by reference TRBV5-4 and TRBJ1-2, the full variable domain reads ETGVTQSPTHLIKTRGQQVTLRCSSQSGHNTVSWYQQALGQGPQFIFQYYREEENGRGNFPPRFSGLQFPNYSSELNVNALELDDSALYLCASSLLEDRGQFGSGTRLTVV.

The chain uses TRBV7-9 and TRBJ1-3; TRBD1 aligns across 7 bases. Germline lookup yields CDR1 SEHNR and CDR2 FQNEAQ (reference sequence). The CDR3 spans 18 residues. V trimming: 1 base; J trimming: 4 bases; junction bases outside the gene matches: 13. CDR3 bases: TGTGCCAGCAGCTTAGATCTGGGCGACAGGGTATCAGGAAACACCATATATTTT. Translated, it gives CASSLDLGDRVSGNTIYF.

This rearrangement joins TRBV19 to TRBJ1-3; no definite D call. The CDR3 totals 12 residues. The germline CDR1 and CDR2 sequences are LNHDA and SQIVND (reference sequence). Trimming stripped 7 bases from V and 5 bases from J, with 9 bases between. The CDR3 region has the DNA TGTGCCAGTACGGAGTATCGAAACACCATATATTTT. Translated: CASTEYRNTIYF.

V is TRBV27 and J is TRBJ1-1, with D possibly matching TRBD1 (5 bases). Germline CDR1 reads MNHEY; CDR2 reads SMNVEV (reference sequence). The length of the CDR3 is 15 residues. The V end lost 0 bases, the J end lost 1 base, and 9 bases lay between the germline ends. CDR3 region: CASSLSRGPNTEAFF. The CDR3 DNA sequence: TGTGCCAGCAGTTTATCAAGGGGCCCGAACACTGAAGCTTTCTTT.

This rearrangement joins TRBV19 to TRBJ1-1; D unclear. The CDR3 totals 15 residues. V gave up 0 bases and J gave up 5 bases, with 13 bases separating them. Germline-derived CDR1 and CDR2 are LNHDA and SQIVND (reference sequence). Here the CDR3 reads CASSIDDTRGTEAFF. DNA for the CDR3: TGTGCCAGTAGTATAGATGACACGCGAGGGACTGAAGCTTTCTTT.

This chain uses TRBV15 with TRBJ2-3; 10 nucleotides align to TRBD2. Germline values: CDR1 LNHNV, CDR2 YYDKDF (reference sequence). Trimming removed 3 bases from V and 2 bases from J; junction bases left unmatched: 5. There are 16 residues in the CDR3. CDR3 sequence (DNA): TGTGCCACCAGCAGGGGGCTAGCGGGGGACACAGATACGCAGTATTTT. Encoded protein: CATSRGLAGDTDTQYF.

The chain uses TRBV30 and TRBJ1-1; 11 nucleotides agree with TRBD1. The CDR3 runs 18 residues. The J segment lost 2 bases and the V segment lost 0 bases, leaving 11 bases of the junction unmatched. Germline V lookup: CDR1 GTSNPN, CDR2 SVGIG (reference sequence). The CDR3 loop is CAWSVVMGQGEKNTEAFF. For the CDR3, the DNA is TGTGCCTGGAGTGTAGTAATGGGACAGGGGGAGAAAAACACTGAAGCTTTCTTT.

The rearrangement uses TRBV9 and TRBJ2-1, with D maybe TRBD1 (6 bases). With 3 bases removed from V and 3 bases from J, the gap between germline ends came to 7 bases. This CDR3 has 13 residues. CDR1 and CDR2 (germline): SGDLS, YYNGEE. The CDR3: CASSDRDYNEQFF. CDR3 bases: TGTGCCAGCAGCGACAGGGACTACAATGAGCAGTTCTTC. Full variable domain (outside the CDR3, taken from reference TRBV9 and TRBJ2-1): DSGVTQTPKHLITATGQRVTLRCSPRSGDLSVYWYQQSLDQGLQFLIQYYNGEERAKGNILERFSAQQFPDLHSELNLSSLELGDSALYFCASSDRDYNEQFFGPGTRLTVL.

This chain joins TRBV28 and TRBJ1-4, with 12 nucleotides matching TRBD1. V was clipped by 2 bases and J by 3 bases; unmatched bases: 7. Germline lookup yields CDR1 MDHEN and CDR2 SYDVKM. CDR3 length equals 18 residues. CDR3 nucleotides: TGTGCCAGCAGTTTAATGTGGGGACAGGGGGCCTCTAATGAAAAACTGTTTTTT. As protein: CASSLMWGQGASNEKLFF.

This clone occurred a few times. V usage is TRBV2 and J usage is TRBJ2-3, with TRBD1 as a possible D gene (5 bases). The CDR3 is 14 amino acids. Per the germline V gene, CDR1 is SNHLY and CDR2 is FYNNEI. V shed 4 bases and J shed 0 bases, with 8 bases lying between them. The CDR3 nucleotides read TGTGCCAGCAGTGCAGGGCCTAGCACAGATACGCAGTATTTT. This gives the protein CASSAGPSTDTQYF.

In DNA form, the CDR3 reads TGTGCCAGCAGTGGACAGGGGATTGGCGGGGAGCTGTTTTTT. It encodes CASSGQGIGGELFF. This sequence joins TRBV9 and TRBJ2-2; 9 nucleotides match TRBD1. Germline loops: CDR1 SGDLS, CDR2 YYNGEE. With V trimmed by 5 bases and J by 7 bases, 6 bases remained unmatched. The CDR3 covers 14 residues.

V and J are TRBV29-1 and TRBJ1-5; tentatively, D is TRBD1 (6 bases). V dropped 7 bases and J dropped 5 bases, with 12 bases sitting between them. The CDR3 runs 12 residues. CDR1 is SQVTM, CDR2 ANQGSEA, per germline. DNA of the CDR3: TGCAGCGCTGGAGCAGGGGATCAGCCCCAGCATTTT. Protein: CSAGAGDQPQHF.

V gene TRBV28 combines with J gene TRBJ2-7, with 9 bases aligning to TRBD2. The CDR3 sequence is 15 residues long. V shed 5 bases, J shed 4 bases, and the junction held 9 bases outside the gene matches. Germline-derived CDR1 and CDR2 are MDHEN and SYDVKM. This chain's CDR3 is CASSTSSGMVYEQYF. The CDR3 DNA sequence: TGTGCCAGCAGTACCTCTAGCGGGATGGTGTACGAGCAGTACTTC. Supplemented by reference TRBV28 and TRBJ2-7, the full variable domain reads DVKVTQSSRYLVKRTGEKVFLECVQDMDHENMFWYRQDPGLGLRLIYFSYDVKMKEKGDIPEGYSVSREKKERFSLILESASTNQTSMYLCASSTSSGMVYEQYFGPGTRLTVT.

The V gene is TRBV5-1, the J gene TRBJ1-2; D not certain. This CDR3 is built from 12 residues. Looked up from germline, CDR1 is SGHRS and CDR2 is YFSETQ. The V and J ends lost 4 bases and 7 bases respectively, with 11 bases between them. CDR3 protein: CASSPDQVGYTF. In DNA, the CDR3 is TGCGCCAGCAGCCCTGACCAGGTTGGCTACACCTTC.

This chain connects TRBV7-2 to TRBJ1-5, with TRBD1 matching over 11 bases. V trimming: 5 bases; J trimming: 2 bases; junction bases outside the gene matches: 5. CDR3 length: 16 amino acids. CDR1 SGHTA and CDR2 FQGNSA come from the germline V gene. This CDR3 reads CASSPDRGLRNQPQHF. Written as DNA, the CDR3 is TGTGCCAGCAGCCCGGACAGGGGGCTTCGCAATCAGCCCCAGCATTTT.

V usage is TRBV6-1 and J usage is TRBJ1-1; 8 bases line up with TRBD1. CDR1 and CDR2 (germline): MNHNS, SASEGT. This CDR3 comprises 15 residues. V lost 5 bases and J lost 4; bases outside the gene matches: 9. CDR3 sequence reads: CASSQPQGAGTEAFF. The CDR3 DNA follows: TGTGCCAGCAGTCAACCCCAGGGGGCTGGCACTGAAGCTTTCTTT.

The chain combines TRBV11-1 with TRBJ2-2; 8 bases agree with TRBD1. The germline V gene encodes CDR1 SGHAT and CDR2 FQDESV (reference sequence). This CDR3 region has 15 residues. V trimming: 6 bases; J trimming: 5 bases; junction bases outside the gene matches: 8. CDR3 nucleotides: TGTGCCAGCAGACCCTGGACAGGGAGTACCGGGGAGCTGTTTTTT. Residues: CASRPWTGSTGELFF.

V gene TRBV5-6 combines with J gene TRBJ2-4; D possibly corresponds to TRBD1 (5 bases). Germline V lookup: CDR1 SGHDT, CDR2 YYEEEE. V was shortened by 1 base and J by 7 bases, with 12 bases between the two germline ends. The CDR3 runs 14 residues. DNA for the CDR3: TGTGCCAGCAGCTTGATTGGGGCTCCCAACATTCAGTACTTC. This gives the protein CASSLIGAPNIQYF.

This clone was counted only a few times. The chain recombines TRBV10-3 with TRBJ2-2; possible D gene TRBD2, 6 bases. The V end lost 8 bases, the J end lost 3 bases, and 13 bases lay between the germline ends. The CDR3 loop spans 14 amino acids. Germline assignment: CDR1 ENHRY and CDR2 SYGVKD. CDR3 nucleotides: TGTGCCATCTCAAGGGACTTATACACCGGGGAGCTGTTTTTT. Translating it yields CAISRDLYTGELFF.

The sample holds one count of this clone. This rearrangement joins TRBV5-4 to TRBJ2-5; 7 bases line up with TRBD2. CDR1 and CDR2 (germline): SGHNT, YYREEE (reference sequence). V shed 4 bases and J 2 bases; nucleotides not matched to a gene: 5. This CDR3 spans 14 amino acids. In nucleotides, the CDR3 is TGTGCCAGCAGCAACGGACTAGAACAAGAGACCCAGTACTTC. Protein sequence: CASSNGLEQETQYF.